The rows below give T cell receptor beta chains drawn from one sample of a study of shared clonotypes between healthy human individuals. The protocol was immunoSEQ multiplex PCR, while the TCRdb copy is restricted to in-frame clones and leaves out a portion. Among millions of clones, more than 85% were seen once, and the ten largest hold 0.3% to 0.4%. The sequencing sample was made of naive CD4+ T cells from PBMCs. These receptors were taken from a man aged 18 to 30 in good health. Some clones in this sample may be carry-over from other donors' samples. The conserved cysteine and the conserved F or W are not part of the CDR3 here. The order of the fields is D gene, V gene, clone size, CDR3 protein. D genes are given only for firm matches. Not all rows give a size; the values are once, few, many and, for expanded clones, a class.

D: .; V: TRBV6-1; size: .; CDR3: ASSEAGRTDTQY
D: .; V: TRBV6-6; size: .; CDR3: ASSPWDGAYEQY
D: .; V: TRBV7-2; size: .; CDR3: ASSLMGTLGQPQH
D: TRBD2; V: TRBV11-3; size: .; CDR3: ASSLEGGGIRSHEQF
D: .; V: TRBV28; size: .; CDR3: ASRVDYGYT
D: .; V: TRBV9; size: .; CDR3: ASSGQGYYGYT
D: .; V: TRBV4-3; size: .; CDR3: ASSQDRTYEQY
D: .; V: TRBV5-1; size: .; CDR3: ASSLEAYNEQF
D: .; V: TRBV7-3; size: .; CDR3: ASSLIRGGASSYNEQF
D: .; V: TRBV6-5; size: .; CDR3: ASSRTLPSYEQY
D: .; V: TRBV20-1; size: once; CDR3: SATGNYEQY
D: TRBD2; V: TRBV30; size: .; CDR3: AWRSGGGLETQY
D: .; V: TRBV19; size: .; CDR3: ASSTPFPLRTDANYGYT
D: TRBD1; V: TRBV4-2; size: once; CDR3: ASSQEVSRTGANTEAF
D: .; V: TRBV2; size: .; CDR3: ASSGRAAPPGGSGANVLT
D: .; V: TRBV5-1; size: .; CDR3: ASSLDGGNTGELF
D: TRBD1; V: TRBV11-2; size: .; CDR3: ASSYRTGSSNQPQH
D: TRBD1; V: TRBV5-1; size: once; CDR3: ASSDRGNEQF
D: TRBD2; V: TRBV9; size: .; CDR3: ASSVSPSHRGLAGGEQETQY
D: .; V: TRBV6-6; size: .; CDR3: ASSFSGQY
D: TRBD2; V: TRBV5-1; size: .; CDR3: ASSFLAGVTGELF
D: .; V: TRBV7-8; size: .; CDR3: ASSGRDGGLKSNTGELF
D: .; V: TRBV4-2; size: .; CDR3: ASSQSTASYEQY
D: .; V: TRBV18; size: .; CDR3: ASSLGRDFYEQY
D: .; V: TRBV20-1; size: .; CDR3: SAARGSEAF
D: TRBD1; V: TRBV28; size: .; CDR3: TSRAGTGYHYGYT
D: TRBD1; V: TRBV5-6; size: .; CDR3: ASSIYLGTGAGLNEKLF
D: TRBD1; V: TRBV19; size: .; CDR3: ASSSSTGGRYEQY
D: TRBD2; V: TRBV4-1; size: .; CDR3: ASSRQVLAGPFSTDTQY
D: TRBD2; V: TRBV19; size: .; CDR3: ASSIKGLAGVINEQY
D: .; V: TRBV7-8; size: once; CDR3: ASSLRQEGQPQH
D: .; V: TRBV7-9; size: .; CDR3: AHPEGDANEKLF
D: .; V: TRBV28; size: .; CDR3: ATDGGPYGYT
D: .; V: TRBV11-2; size: .; CDR3: ASSLGQLNYGYT
D: .; V: TRBV19; size: .; CDR3: ASKKGDQPQH
D: TRBD2; V: TRBV27; size: .; CDR3: ASSPLWASGSHEQY
D: TRBD1; V: TRBV30; size: .; CDR3: ARQGVKETQY
D: TRBD1; V: TRBV25-1; size: .; CDR3: ASSGGTGIPSGNTIY
D: .; V: TRBV5-1; size: .; CDR3: ASSLRGADTGELF
D: .; V: TRBV4-1; size: .; CDR3: ASSHRSRAGQETQY
D: .; V: TRBV7-3; size: .; CDR3: ASSLYTPNVLT
D: TRBD1; V: TRBV7-8; size: .; CDR3: ASSHWDRGPAGYT
D: TRBD1; V: TRBV6-5; size: once; CDR3: ASSYLTGGTEAF
D: TRBD1; V: TRBV12-5; size: .; CDR3: ASAPPYRGRRTGELF
D: .; V: TRBV7-2; size: .; CDR3: ASSFQVPVLGYGYT
D: TRBD1; V: TRBV2; size: few; CDR3: ASRRQGAGEAF
D: .; V: TRBV18; size: once; CDR3: ASSPQATSTNEKLF
D: TRBD1; V: TRBV27; size: .; CDR3: ASSLTGWNTEAF
D: .; V: TRBV4-1; size: .; CDR3: ASSGRQGGTQY
D: TRBD1; V: TRBV14; size: few; CDR3: ASSHWQGAEAF
D: TRBD1; V: TRBV2; size: .; CDR3: ASSRTGSEAF
D: .; V: TRBV9; size: .; CDR3: ASSVGGDAYNEQF
D: .; V: TRBV6-1; size: .; CDR3: ASTRDNSGNTIY
D: .; V: TRBV30; size: .; CDR3: AWSFTSPKRF
D: .; V: TRBV2; size: .; CDR3: ASSSRVDTQY
D: TRBD1; V: TRBV19; size: .; CDR3: ASSHFRTGAYGYT
D: .; V: TRBV5-6; size: .; CDR3: ASSSLRAGDTQY
D: .; V: TRBV7-7; size: .; CDR3: ASSNMGGEETQY
D: .; V: TRBV14; size: .; CDR3: ASSQEGRPTQY